Each of the 12 T cell receptor beta chains below was sequenced from the same sample in a study of CD8 T cells in Susac syndrome. RNA in amounts of roughly 0.5 to 1 ug was reverse transcribed with random hexamers. TCRdb redid the calling of the immunoSEQ multiplex PCR reads with MiXCR, one entry per CDR3 protein. The table includes around 69,000 distinct CDR3 sequences, about 94% detected once. Sequences were obtained from CD8+ T cells from PBMCs. The receptors derive from a human donor with Susac syndrome.

The V call is TRBV4-3, the J call TRBJ2-7; 7 bases agree with TRBD2. V trimming: 2 bases; J trimming: 6 bases; junction bases outside the gene matches: 7. Germline V gene lookup returns CDR1 LGHNA and CDR2 YSLEER. This CDR3 contains 14 residues. The CDR3 region is CASSQHEGRAEQYF. Written as DNA, the CDR3 is TGCGCCAGCAGCCAACATGAAGGGAGGGCCGAGCAGTACTTC.

V and J are TRBV27 and TRBJ1-4; the D gene is possibly TRBD1 (5 bases). Germline V lookup: CDR1 MNHEY, CDR2 SMNVEV (reference sequence). V gave up 5 bases and J gave up 0 bases, with 7 bases separating them. CDR3 length: 14 amino acids. CDR3 sequence: CASSGAATNEKLFF. The CDR3 coding sequence is TGTGCCAGCAGTGGGGCAGCAACTAATGAAAAACTGTTTTTT.

The V and J genes are TRBV2 and TRBJ1-4; D call uncertain. Trimming shortened V by 4 bases and J by 10 bases, and 16 bases separated the two germline ends. Germline-derived CDR1 and CDR2 are SNHLY and FYNNEI. The CDR3 contains 14 residues. The chain's CDR3 is CASSVRQADGKLFF. The DNA of the CDR3 is TGTGCCAGCAGTGTAAGGCAGGCCGATGGAAAACTGTTTTTT.

The DNA of the CDR3 is TGTGCCAGCAGACCACGGCCAGGAAAAGAAGAGACCCAGTACTTC. Its translation is CASRPRPGKEETQYF. V is TRBV28 and J is TRBJ2-5; no definite D call. There are 15 residues in the CDR3. Germline V gives CDR1 MDHEN, CDR2 SYDVKM. Trimming removed 6 bases from V and 3 bases from J, with 17 bases in between.

In this sample, this clonotype turned up once. The V call is TRBV27, the J call TRBJ1-5, with 11 positions matching TRBD1. The CDR3 is made up of 17 amino acids. Losses at the gene ends were 4 bases for V and 0 bases for J; bases not matched to a gene: 5. Germline V gene data show CDR1 as MNHEY and CDR2 as SMNVEV (reference sequence). CDR3 bases: TGTGCCAGCAGTTCGGGACAGGGGGGCTATAGCAATCAGCCCCAGCATTTT. Its translation is CASSSGQGGYSNQPQHF.

The chain couples TRBV20-1 to TRBJ1-4; perhaps TRBD1 as D (6 bases). This CDR3 region has 13 residues. Germline V CDR1 and CDR2: DFQATT, SNEGSKA (reference sequence). Trimming took off 4 bases at V and 13 bases at J, with 19 bases between the two ends. The DNA of the CDR3 is TGCAGTGCTACCCGGGAGACAGGCTTTGGACTGTTTTTT. It codes for CSATRETGFGLFF.

The J gene is TRBJ2-7, the V gene TRBV2, with 8 nucleotides matching TRBD2. V was pared by 6 bases and J by 2 bases, with 3 bases of the junction left unmatched. The CDR3 is 13 residues long. Germline lookup yields CDR1 SNHLY and CDR2 FYNNEI. The chain's CDR3 is CASRGSGTYEQYF. In DNA, the CDR3 is TGTGCCAGCAGAGGTAGCGGGACCTACGAGCAGTACTTC.

The chain carries TRBV29-1 and TRBJ2-1, with 10 positions matching TRBD2. Germline lookup yields CDR1 SQVTM and CDR2 ANQGSEA. The CDR3 is 11 residues long. CDR3 residues: CSGLADNEQFF. CDR3 DNA: TGCAGTGGACTAGCGGACAATGAGCAGTTCTTC.

This clonotype was found once. The V call is TRBV5-4, the J call TRBJ1-2, with a weak D call TRBD1 (5 bases). V lost 0 bases and J lost 8, with 17 bases in between. CDR3 size: 15 residues. Germline CDR1 is SGHNT and CDR2 is YYREEE (reference sequence). The CDR3 nucleotides are TGTGCCAGCAGCTTGGAAGGGGCAGGGTTCAGCGGCTACACCTTC. Its translation is CASSLEGAGFSGYTF.

This clonotype was observed a single time. This chain links TRBV10-3 with TRBJ2-7, with 9 positions matching TRBD1. J gave up 6 bases and V 4 bases, and 16 bases lay outside the gene matches. This CDR3 has 17 residues. CDR1 ENHRY and CDR2 SYGVKD come from the germline V gene. CDR3 sequence: CAISGGGQGTTVPEQYF. CDR3 nucleotide sequence: TGTGCCATCAGTGGCGGTGGACAGGGGACAACAGTTCCCGAGCAGTACTTC.

The chain couples TRBV28 to TRBJ2-1, with 10 bases matching TRBD2. The CDR3 runs to 15 residues. V lost 5 bases to trimming and J lost 7 bases; unmatched junction nucleotides: 8. Germline V gene lookup returns CDR1 MDHEN and CDR2 SYDVKM. CDR3: CASSIPGLAVNEQFF. Here the CDR3 DNA reads TGTGCCAGCAGTATACCCGGACTAGCGGTTAATGAGCAGTTCTTC.

The J gene is TRBJ2-7, the V gene TRBV25-1; possibly TRBD1 for D (6 bases). The CDR3 runs to 12 residues. Germline V gene sequence: CDR1 MGHDK, CDR2 SYGVNS. V was shortened by 7 bases and J by 5 bases, with 12 bases between the two germline ends. The CDR3 DNA reads as TGTGCCAGCACTCAGGGGCGGGACGAGCAGTACTTC. It codes for CASTQGRDEQYF.